A single sample gave rise to the 31 T cell receptor beta chains below, sequenced in a study of T cell repertoires in cytomegalovirus infection. TCRdb called the reads again in MiXCR, with one record for every CDR3 protein. The sample holds some 920,000 distinct CDR3 sequences, roughly 30% seen once. For these TCRs, the target antigens are not known. Sequencing was performed on cultured CD8+ T cells from PBMCs, taken from culture after CMV antigen stimulation. The origin of the receptors is a human donor in good health (CMV status not recorded). Some clones in this sample may be carry-over from other donors' samples.

The chain has TRBV4-2 and TRBJ2-7; D may correspond to TRBD1 or TRBD2 (5 bases each). Germline V gene sequence: CDR1 LGHNA, CDR2 YNFKEQ. The V gene lost 3 bases and the J gene lost 4 bases, with 28 bases spanning the gap. The CDR3 consists of 19 residues. The CDR3 reads CASSHDILGGRGLGYEQYF. The CDR3 DNA is TGTGCCAGCAGCCACGATATTCTGGGTGGCCGGGGCCTCGGGTACGAGCAGTACTTC.

The chain recombines TRBV7-9 with TRBJ2-3; maybe TRBD2 (5 bases). The CDR3 covers 12 residues. Germline V gives CDR1 SEHNR, CDR2 FQNEAQ (reference sequence). Deletions cut 7 bases from V and 4 bases from J, with 9 bases between. The CDR3 DNA reads TGTGCCAGCACCCAGAGGGCAGATACGCAGTATTTT. Translation: CASTQRADTQYF. The whole variable domain, filled in from reference TRBV7-9 and TRBJ2-3, reads DTGVSQNPRHKITKRGQNVTFRCDPISEHNRLYWYRQTLGQGPEFLTYFQNEAQLEKSRLLSDRFSAERPKGSFSTLEIQRTEQGDSAMYLCASTQRADTQYFGPGTRLTVL.

The genes are TRBV5-1 and TRBJ2-3; 7 bases agree with TRBD1. V dropped 5 bases and J dropped 4; count of bases not matched to a gene: 4. The CDR3 is 13 residues long. Germline V gene lookup returns CDR1 SGHRS and CDR2 YFSETQ. The CDR3 loop is CASRTGSPDTQYF. In nucleotides, the CDR3 is TGCGCCAGCAGGACAGGGTCCCCAGATACGCAGTATTTT.

The gene calls are TRBV6-6 and TRBJ2-2, with D perhaps matching TRBD1 or TRBD2 (5 bases each). This CDR3 spans 11 amino acids. Looked up from germline, CDR1 is MNHNY and CDR2 is SVGAGI (reference sequence). V lost 2 bases and J 13 bases, leaving 8 bases between the germline ends. The DNA for the CDR3 is TGTGCCAGCAGTTACGCCGGGACGCTGTTTTTT. Translating gives CASSYAGTLFF.

The chain recombines TRBV27 with TRBJ2-1; D not resolved. The CDR3 length is 14 residues. In germline, CDR1 is MNHEY, CDR2 SMNVEV (reference sequence). V gave up 0 bases and J gave up 9 bases, with 12 bases separating them. CDR3 sequence reads: CASSLSKGRSEQFF. The CDR3 nucleotides are TGTGCCAGCAGTTTATCGAAGGGCCGAAGTGAGCAGTTCTTC.

This clonotype was seen just once. This chain joins TRBV28 and TRBJ1-5, with D hard to call. The germline gives CDR1 MDHEN, CDR2 SYDVKM. The V gene lost 2 bases and the J gene lost 9 bases, with 11 bases spanning the gap. The CDR3 sequence is 13 residues long. In DNA, the CDR3 is TGTGCCAGCAGTTTAGAGGGTCTCATGCCCCAGCATTTT. Its translation is CASSLEGLMPQHF. The full variable domain, in which reference TRBV28 and TRBJ1-5 provide the parts outside the CDR3, is DVKVTQSSRYLVKRTGEKVFLECVQDMDHENMFWYRQDPGLGLRLIYFSYDVKMKEKGDIPEGYSVSREKKERFSLILESASTNQTSMYLCASSLEGLMPQHFGDGTRLSIL.

The CDR3 DNA is TGTGCCATTAACGACAGGGGGAACACTGAAGCTTTCTTT. Protein: CAINDRGNTEAFF. The V call is TRBV6-6, the J call TRBJ1-1, with 8 bases identical to TRBD1. The CDR3 is 13 residues long. After removal of 10 bases from V and 1 base from J, the junction contained 5 bases not matched to a gene. Germline V gene sequence: CDR1 MNHNY, CDR2 SVGAGI (reference sequence).

With respect to this clonotype: A much more abundant neighbour one base away suggests this may be a read error. This rearrangement joins TRBV29-1 to TRBJ1-2, with 7 bases that match TRBD1. The CDR3 runs 12 residues. Germline values: CDR1 SQVTM, CDR2 ANQGSEA. J was trimmed by 5 bases and V by 5 bases; bases with no gene match: 5. CDR3: CSVLDRYYGYTF. The CDR3 DNA sequence: TGCAGCGTTCTGGACAGGTATTATGGCTACACCTTC.

The sample holds a few counts of this clonotype. The chain combines TRBV6-5 with TRBJ2-1, with D tentatively TRBD1 or TRBD2 (6 bases each). CDR3 length: 14 residues. Trimming removed 3 bases from V and 7 bases from J, with 13 bases in between. The germline V gene has CDR1 MNHEY and CDR2 SVGAGI. CDR3 in DNA: TGTGCCAGCAGTTATTCAGGGGCGGGGAATGAGCAGTTCTTC. It encodes CASSYSGAGNEQFF.

The chain joins TRBV4-3 to TRBJ2-1; D remains unclear. CDR3 length equals 13 residues. Germline values: CDR1 LGHNA, CDR2 YSLEER. Trimming removed 4 bases at V and 10 bases at J, with 14 bases between. The CDR3 is CASSLNGPEEQFF. The CDR3 DNA sequence: TGCGCCAGCAGCCTCAATGGTCCAGAAGAGCAGTTCTTC.

The chain has TRBV4-2 and TRBJ2-3, with 12 nucleotides matching TRBD2. The CDR3 is made up of 17 amino acids. Germline V gene sequence: CDR1 LGHNA, CDR2 YNFKEQ. V gave up 0 bases and J gave up 1 base; unmatched junction bases: 2. The CDR3 spells CASSQDPSGGGTDTQYF. CDR3 bases: TGTGCCAGCAGCCAAGATCCTAGCGGGGGGGGCACAGATACGCAGTATTTT.

This clonotype turned up a few times. The rearrangement uses TRBV4-3 and TRBJ2-2; D is perhaps TRBD1 (6 bases). V dropped 4 bases and J dropped 3 bases, with 18 bases sitting between them. This CDR3 has 17 amino acids. Germline CDR1 reads LGHNA; CDR2 reads YSLEER. The CDR3 nucleotides read TGCGCCAGCAGCCGCCAAGGGGGAGAATGGCACACCGGGGAGCTGTTTTTT. It codes for CASSRQGGEWHTGELFF.

The rearrangement uses TRBV29-1 and TRBJ2-1, with TRBD1 matching over 11 bases. There are 12 residues in the CDR3. Germline CDR1 SQVTM, CDR2 ANQGSEA. The V gene end was trimmed by 8 bases and the J gene end by 10 bases; junction bases not matched to a gene: 7. The CDR3 DNA is TGCAGCCCCAGGACAGGGGGCGCGGAGCAGTTCTTC. It specifies CSPRTGGAEQFF.

The sample holds a few counts of this clonotype. The chain carries TRBV7-9 and TRBJ1-5; 9 nucleotides agree with TRBD1. Germline CDR1 reads SEHNR; CDR2 reads FQNEAQ (reference sequence). The CDR3 runs to 15 residues. The V gene end was trimmed by 3 bases and the J gene end by 3 bases; junction bases not matched to a gene: 3. CDR3 sequence reads: CASSLDRGNNQPQHF. CDR3 bases: TGTGCCAGCAGCTTGGACAGGGGAAACAATCAGCCCCAGCATTTT.

This chain joins TRBV11-2 and TRBJ1-6, with D possibly matching TRBD1 (5 bases). The V and J ends lost 0 bases and 10 bases respectively, with 10 bases between them. This CDR3 is built from 14 residues. CDR1 and CDR2 from the germline V gene are SGHAT and FQNNGV. The CDR3 is CASSLDPGVSPLHF. Here the CDR3 DNA reads TGTGCCAGCAGCTTAGACCCGGGGGTCTCACCCCTCCACTTT. Using reference TRBV11-2 and TRBJ1-6 for the parts outside the CDR3, the full variable domain is EAGVAQSPRYKIIEKRQSVAFWCNPISGHATLYWYQQILGQGPKLLIQFQNNGVVDDSQLPKDRFSAERLKGVDSTLKIQPAKLEDSAVYLCASSLDPGVSPLHFGNGTRLTVT.

This clonotype has more than one count but fewer than ten. The gene calls are TRBV7-9 and TRBJ1-1; weak D call: TRBD1 (5 bases). Trimming pared 7 bases from V and 0 bases from J, leaving 12 bases between. The germline gives CDR1 SEHNR, CDR2 FQNEAQ (reference sequence). This CDR3 is built from 14 residues. The CDR3 region is CASNDRGMNTEAFF. The CDR3 coding sequence is TGTGCCAGCAACGACAGAGGAATGAACACTGAAGCTTTCTTT.

This clonotype was observed a handful of times. The genes are TRBV12-3 or TRBV12-4 and TRBJ1-3; D gene ambiguous. The CDR3 has 15 residues. The V end was cut by 4 bases, the J end by 0 bases, with 10 bases between. CDR3 DNA sequence: TGTGCCAGCAGTTCCACACTAAGCTCTGGAAACACCATATATTTT. The encoded protein is CASSSTLSSGNTIYF.

This sequence joins TRBV4-1 and TRBJ1-3, with unresolved D. Per the germline V gene, CDR1 is MGHRA and CDR2 is YSYEKL. V was shortened by 1 base and J by 4 bases, with 5 bases between the two germline ends. This CDR3 has 13 residues. CDR3 loop: CASSQVEGNTIYF. CDR3 nucleotide sequence: TGCGCCAGCAGCCAAGTAGAGGGAAACACCATATATTTT.

This clonotype showed up just a few times. The rearrangement joins TRBV7-6 to TRBJ2-5; 9 nucleotides match TRBD1. The CDR3 covers 13 residues. Germline loops: CDR1 SGHVS, CDR2 FNYEAQ. The J segment lost 4 bases and the V segment lost 7 bases, leaving 4 bases of the junction unmatched. The CDR3, as DNA: TGTGCCAGCAACCCGACAGGGGGAGAGACCCAGTACTTC. This gives the protein CASNPTGGETQYF.

The V and J genes are TRBV20-1 and TRBJ2-7, with 8 bases that match TRBD1. This CDR3 is 15 amino acids long. After removal of 0 bases from V and 6 bases from J, the junction contained 10 bases not matched to a gene. Germline V gives CDR1 DFQATT, CDR2 SNEGSKA (reference sequence). The CDR3 region is CSARDPDRGPSEQYF. The CDR3 coding sequence is TGCAGTGCTAGAGATCCAGACAGGGGCCCCTCCGAGCAGTACTTC.

The chain has TRBV6-2 or TRBV6-3 and TRBJ2-7, with D maybe TRBD1 (5 bases). Germline V gene sequence: CDR1 MNHEY, CDR2 SVGEGT. This CDR3 comprises 14 residues. V was clipped by 6 bases and J by 2 bases, with 14 bases between them. In DNA, the CDR3 is TGTGCCAGCAGCCTGACAGTAATCCCCTACGAGCAGTACTTC. Translating it yields CASSLTVIPYEQYF.

The gene calls are TRBV6-4 and TRBJ2-2, with 7 bases matching TRBD1. With 1 base clipped from V and 5 bases from J, the junction kept 7 bases outside the gene matches. Germline CDR1 MRHNA, CDR2 SNTAGT. This CDR3 contains 16 residues. This chain's CDR3 is CASSDFPYRGTGELFF. DNA of the CDR3: TGTGCCAGCAGTGACTTTCCATACAGGGGAACCGGGGAGCTGTTTTTT.

Note on this clonotype: A much larger clone lies one base from this, so it may be a read error. The chain couples TRBV7-3 to TRBJ2-7, with 10 bases matching TRBD2. The CDR3 has 19 residues. Germline V gives CDR1 SGHTA, CDR2 FQGTGA. The CDR3 protein is CANSLWASGGPNYYYEQYV. The CDR3, as DNA: TGTGCCAACAGCTTATGGGCTAGCGGGGGACCCAACTATTACTACGAGCAGTACGTC.

CDR3 amino acids: CASSQDLAGGQYNEQFF. The CDR3 nucleotides are TGCGCCAGCAGCCAAGATCTAGCGGGGGGCCAGTACAATGAGCAGTTCTTC. The rearrangement joins TRBV4-1 to TRBJ2-1, with 11 bases lining up with TRBD2. With 0 bases clipped from V and 4 bases from J, the junction kept 5 bases outside the gene matches. CDR1 is MGHRA and CDR2 is YSYEKL in the germline V gene. CDR3 length: 17 amino acids.

The V call is TRBV7-9, the J call TRBJ2-6, with TRBD1 matching over 7 bases. The CDR3 spans 18 residues. CDR1 is SEHNR, CDR2 FQNEAQ, per germline (reference sequence). V was pared by 2 bases and J by 0 bases, with 7 bases of the junction left unmatched. CDR3 loop: CASSLKGAPYSGANVLTF. In DNA, the CDR3 is TGTGCCAGCAGCTTAAAGGGGGCCCCATACTCTGGGGCCAACGTCCTGACTTTC.

This clonotype was counted a few times. This chain's CDR3 is CASSLSKVYQETQYF. CDR3 coding DNA: TGTGCCAGCAGTTTATCGAAGGTGTACCAAGAGACCCAGTACTTC. The chain joins TRBV27 to TRBJ2-5, with unresolved D. Trimming pared 0 bases from V and 0 bases from J, leaving 8 bases between. CDR3 length: 15 amino acids. The germline gives CDR1 MNHEY, CDR2 SMNVEV (reference sequence).

This chain connects TRBV7-6 to TRBJ2-3, with TRBD2 identical over 13 bases. The CDR3 contains 17 residues. J gave up 1 base and V 5 bases, and 6 bases lay outside the gene matches. Germline CDR1 and CDR2: SGHVS and FNYEAQ. The CDR3 sequence is CASSPSGTSGGTDTQYF. The CDR3 DNA reads TGTGCCAGCAGCCCGAGCGGGACTAGCGGGGGCACAGATACGCAGTATTTT.

This clonotype was observed a few times. This chain joins TRBV5-4 and TRBJ1-1; no firm D call. Germline values: CDR1 SGHNT, CDR2 YYREEE (reference sequence). The CDR3 consists of 15 residues. The V and J ends lost 1 base and 0 bases respectively, with 10 bases between them. The CDR3 DNA sequence: TGTGCCAGCAGCTTGAAAAGGGAACTGAACACTGAAGCTTTCTTT. This encodes CASSLKRELNTEAFF.

J is TRBJ1-1 and V is TRBV5-4; no reliable D call. The V end lost 6 bases, the J end lost 1 base, and 13 bases lay between the germline ends. Germline CDR1 SGHNT, CDR2 YYREEE (reference sequence). The CDR3 sequence is 14 residues long. The chain's CDR3 is CASTDRGQNTEAFF. CDR3 bases: TGTGCCAGCACCGATCGCGGGCAGAACACTGAAGCTTTCTTT. The full variable domain, in which reference TRBV5-4 and TRBJ1-1 provide the parts outside the CDR3, is ETGVTQSPTHLIKTRGQQVTLRCSSQSGHNTVSWYQQALGQGPQFIFQYYREEENGRGNFPPRFSGLQFPNYSSELNVNALELDDSALYLCASTDRGQNTEAFFGQGTRLTVV.

V and J are TRBV7-9 and TRBJ1-4; a weak D match, TRBD1 (5 bases). The germline gives CDR1 SEHNR, CDR2 FQNEAQ (reference sequence). The CDR3 is 16 amino acids. With 1 base removed from V and 4 bases from J, the gap between germline ends came to 13 bases. The CDR3 region is CASSLDVRQHNEKLFF. The CDR3 DNA reads as TGTGCCAGCAGCTTAGACGTGCGACAGCATAATGAAAAACTGTTTTTT.

The DNA of the CDR3 is TGTGCCAGCAGCTTGGAGGGTAGGGAGCAGTACTTC. It yields the protein CASSLEGREQYF. The chain links TRBV11-3 to TRBJ2-7; D may be TRBD2 (6 bases). The V gene's germline CDR1 is SGHNT and CDR2 YENEEA. Trimming took off 3 bases at V and 7 bases at J, with 10 bases between the two ends. The CDR3 consists of 12 residues.